Following are 29 T cell receptor beta chains from one sample sequenced in a study of blood T cell repertoires in COVID-19. The data were produced by immunoSEQ multiplex PCR, yet TCRdb's version contains in-frame clones alone and is incomplete. The data hold under 400,000 clones, with 90% observed a single time. The sample taken for sequencing was peripheral blood. All receptors derive from a woman younger than 45 with COVID-19, enrolled during active disease.

This clone was picked up one time. The chain combines TRBV4-1 with TRBJ1-6; 8 bases map to TRBD1. Trimming removed 1 base from V and 4 bases from J; junction bases left unmatched: 6. CDR3 length: 17 residues. CDR1 is MGHRA, CDR2 YSYEKL, per germline. DNA of the CDR3: TGCGCCAGCAGCCAAGTTGGGACAGGCCTATATAATTCACCCCTCCACTTT. As protein: CASSQVGTGLYNSPLHF.

The J gene is TRBJ1-2, the V gene TRBV3-1 (or the pseudogene TRBV3-2); TRBD1 aligns across 9 bases. The V gene's germline CDR1 is LGHDT and CDR2 YNNKEL (reference sequence). CDR3 length: 14 residues. The junction had 4 bases not matched to a gene; V was cut back by 4 bases and J by 4 bases. CDR3 bases: TGTGCCAGCAGCCGGGACAGGGTCGGCTATGGCTACACCTTC. Translated, it gives CASSRDRVGYGYTF.

This chain joins TRBV11-2 and TRBJ2-6; D may be TRBD1 (6 bases). The CDR3 is 16 amino acids. Germline lookup yields CDR1 SGHAT and CDR2 FQNNGV. Trimming removed 4 bases at V and 6 bases at J, with 16 bases between. This chain's CDR3 is CASSSGTPQEANVLTF. CDR3 DNA sequence: TGTGCCAGCAGCTCAGGGACACCCCAGGAGGCCAACGTCCTGACTTTC.

This clone came up once. The V gene is TRBV30, the J gene TRBJ2-7; 8 nucleotides match TRBD2. This CDR3 is 16 amino acids long. Germline loops: CDR1 GTSNPN, CDR2 SVGIG (reference sequence). Trimming removed 1 base from V and 0 bases from J; junction bases left unmatched: 8. The CDR3 nucleotides read TGTGCCTGGAGTGCCCGACTAGCGACTAGCTCCTACGAGCAGTACTTC. Translation gives CAWSARLATSSYEQYF.

The CDR3 region has the DNA TGCGCCAGCAGCTTGGAAGGTACAGGCTATGGCTACACCTTC. Amino acid sequence: CASSLEGTGYGYTF. J is TRBJ1-2 and V is TRBV5-1; D might be TRBD1 (5 bases). Trimming took 0 bases from V and 4 from J, leaving 10 bases between them. The germline gives CDR1 SGHRS, CDR2 YFSETQ. The CDR3 contains 14 residues.

The chain joins TRBV27 to TRBJ1-1; 10 bases agree with TRBD1. There are 14 residues in the CDR3. Losses at the gene ends were 7 bases for V and 4 bases for J; bases not matched to a gene: 6. CDR1 MNHEY and CDR2 SMNVEV come from the germline V gene (reference sequence). CDR3 nucleotide sequence: TGTGCCAGCACTGACAGGGGGCGTCGCACTGAAGCTTTCTTT. Residues: CASTDRGRRTEAFF.

The J gene is TRBJ2-7, the V gene TRBV4-2; 10 bases agree with TRBD2. After removal of 4 bases from V and 1 base from J, the junction contained 7 bases not matched to a gene. CDR1 LGHNA and CDR2 YNFKEQ come from the germline V gene. The CDR3 covers 16 residues. The chain's CDR3 is CASSRIAGGLSYEQYF. CDR3 sequence (DNA): TGTGCCAGCAGCCGTATAGCGGGAGGTTTGTCCTACGAGCAGTACTTC.

The chain links TRBV30 to TRBJ1-4; 7 positions match TRBD1. This CDR3 is built from 15 residues. Trimming removed 3 bases from V and 3 bases from J; junction bases left unmatched: 7. CDR1 is GTSNPN, CDR2 SVGIG, per germline (reference sequence). The CDR3 spells CAWRETGQSNEKLFF. In DNA form, the CDR3 reads TGTGCCTGGAGGGAGACAGGGCAATCTAATGAAAAACTGTTTTTT.

The count of this clone is one. The chain employs TRBV28 and TRBJ1-2, with D possibly being TRBD1 (6 bases). Trimming removed 6 bases from V and 0 bases from J, with 11 bases in between. The CDR3 totals 14 residues. In germline, CDR1 is MDHEN, CDR2 SYDVKM. This CDR3 is CASRTGGSNYGYTF. Here the CDR3 DNA reads TGTGCCAGCAGGACAGGAGGTTCTAACTATGGCTACACCTTC.

This chain uses TRBV3-1 (or the pseudogene TRBV3-2) with TRBJ2-3; 10 bases agree with TRBD1. J was trimmed by 4 bases and V by 4 bases; bases with no gene match: 11. There are 17 residues in the CDR3. CDR1 is LGHDT, CDR2 YNNKEL, per germline (reference sequence). In nucleotides, the CDR3 is TGTGCCAGCAGCCCCCGGGACAGGGGATTGGGGGCAGATACGCAGTATTTT. Amino acid sequence: CASSPRDRGLGADTQYF.

This chain uses TRBV7-9 with TRBJ2-7, with TRBD2 matching 14 bases. Germline assignment: CDR1 SEHNR and CDR2 FQNEAQ (reference sequence). Germline trimming cut 3 bases from V and 3 bases from J; bases unmatched to any gene: 13. This CDR3 has 19 amino acids. The CDR3 here is CASSFYGTSGRGLIYEQYF. For the CDR3, the DNA is TGTGCCAGCAGCTTCTACGGGACTAGCGGGAGAGGCCTCATCTACGAGCAGTACTTC. The full variable domain, its missing parts supplied by reference TRBV7-9 and TRBJ2-7, is DTGVSQNPRHKITKRGQNVTFRCDPISEHNRLYWYRQTLGQGPEFLTYFQNEAQLEKSRLLSDRFSAERPKGSFSTLEIQRTEQGDSAMYLCASSFYGTSGRGLIYEQYFGPGTRLTVT.

The gene calls are TRBV7-9 and TRBJ1-2, with 7 bases fitting TRBD1. CDR3 length: 14 residues. V was pared by 4 bases and J by 6 bases, with 8 bases of the junction left unmatched. Germline CDR1 SEHNR, CDR2 FQNEAQ (reference sequence). CDR3 sequence reads: CASSSIAGGHGYTF. As DNA, the CDR3 is TGTGCCAGCAGCTCCATTGCAGGGGGACATGGCTACACCTTC.

The chain couples TRBV4-1 to TRBJ2-3, with TRBD2 identical over 11 bases. There are 16 residues in the CDR3. Germline V gene data show CDR1 as MGHRA and CDR2 as YSYEKL. Unmatched junction bases numbered 6, after V lost 3 bases and J lost 4 bases. Here the CDR3 reads CASSHDSSGRADTQYF. CDR3 DNA: TGCGCCAGCAGCCACGATAGTAGCGGGAGGGCAGATACGCAGTATTTT.

In its sample, this clone was seen once. The V call is TRBV5-1, the J call TRBJ2-3, with D perhaps matching TRBD2 (7 bases). Trimming stripped 2 bases from V and 3 bases from J, with 13 bases between. This CDR3 region has 15 residues. CDR1 and CDR2 (germline): SGHRS, YFSETQ. The chain's CDR3 is CASSFGGARTDTQYF. The CDR3 coding sequence is TGCGCCAGCAGCTTTGGGGGGGCGCGAACAGATACGCAGTATTTT. Supplemented by reference TRBV5-1 and TRBJ2-3, the full variable domain reads KAGVTQTPRYLIKTRGQQVTLSCSPISGHRSVSWYQQTPGQGLQFLFEYFSETQRNKGNFPGRFSGRQFSNSRSEMNVSTLELGDSALYLCASSFGGARTDTQYFGPGTRLTVL.

The V and J genes are TRBV28 and TRBJ1-2; 7 bases map to TRBD1. The CDR3 totals 14 residues. After removal of 7 bases from V and 2 bases from J, the junction contained 7 bases not matched to a gene. Germline-derived CDR1 and CDR2 are MDHEN and SYDVKM. The CDR3 DNA reads TGTGCCAGCACCTCGGACAGGATCAACTATGGCTACACCTTC. Amino acids: CASTSDRINYGYTF.

The rearrangement joins TRBV28 to TRBJ1-1, with D possibly matching TRBD1 (6 bases). CDR1 and CDR2 from the germline V gene are MDHEN and SYDVKM. V lost 3 bases and J lost 5, with 16 bases in between. This CDR3 contains 15 residues. The CDR3 is CASSFPGTYSTEAFF. CDR3 DNA sequence: TGTGCCAGCAGTTTTCCCGGGACATACAGTACTGAAGCTTTCTTT.

The chain couples TRBV5-1 to TRBJ1-4; D is unclear. The CDR3 extends over 15 amino acids. The germline V and J ends were trimmed by 3 bases and 0 bases, with 9 bases remaining between them. The germline CDR1 and CDR2 sequences are SGHRS and YFSETQ. The CDR3: CASSSEAATNEKLFF. The CDR3 coding sequence is TGCGCCAGCAGCTCGGAGGCTGCAACTAATGAAAAACTGTTTTTT.

The rearrangement joins TRBV18 to TRBJ2-7; 8 nucleotides align to TRBD1. Germline assignment: CDR1 KGHSH and CDR2 LQKENI. The CDR3 consists of 15 residues. The junction had 5 bases not matched to a gene; V was cut back by 3 bases and J by 1 base. In DNA, the CDR3 is TGTGCCAGCTCACCCCTGGACAGGGCATCCTACGAGCAGTACTTC. It specifies CASSPLDRASYEQYF.

This clone was recorded a few times. This chain links TRBV6-4 with TRBJ1-1; weak D call: TRBD1 (6 bases). Germline V lookup: CDR1 MRHNA, CDR2 SNTAGT. The CDR3 length is 13 residues. V lost 2 bases, J lost 4 bases, and 8 bases lay in between. CDR3 residues: CASSDEGGTEAFF. The CDR3 DNA sequence: TGTGCCAGCAGTGACGAAGGGGGCACTGAAGCTTTCTTT.

The chain links TRBV10-3 to TRBJ2-7; possibly TRBD2 for D (6 bases). V dropped 6 bases and J dropped 3 bases, with 15 bases sitting between them. Germline CDR1 reads ENHRY; CDR2 reads SYGVKD. The CDR3 has 14 residues. The CDR3 protein is CAISGRDSSYEQYF. The CDR3 DNA reads TGTGCCATCAGCGGACGGGACTCTAGCTACGAGCAGTACTTC.

The DNA for the CDR3 is TGTGCCAGCGGCTTGGGGGAGGGGAATTCACCCCTCCACTTT. Its translation is CASGLGEGNSPLHF. The chain links TRBV27 to TRBJ1-6; perhaps TRBD1 as D (5 bases). V lost 8 bases, J lost 7 bases, and 15 bases lay in between. The CDR3 length is 14 residues. Germline V gene sequence: CDR1 MNHEY, CDR2 SMNVEV (reference sequence).

The J gene is TRBJ1-3, the V gene TRBV11-2, with D unresolved. Trimming shortened V by 4 bases and J by 7 bases, and 11 bases separated the two germline ends. Germline V gene lookup returns CDR1 SGHAT and CDR2 FQNNGV. This CDR3 comprises 13 residues. The CDR3, as DNA: TGTGCCAGCAGCTCATCACTCGGGAACACCATATATTTT. Translating it yields CASSSSLGNTIYF.

This rearrangement joins TRBV27 to TRBJ2-2; a possible D gene is TRBD2 (7 bases). CDR3 size: 15 residues. Per germline, CDR1 MNHEY and CDR2 SMNVEV (reference sequence). The ends were cut back, 11 bases at V and 4 bases at J, with 20 bases in the middle. The CDR3 DNA is TGTGCCCCTCAAGGGGGGGGGTCTCTCACCGGGGAGCTGTTTTTT. Translated: CAPQGGGSLTGELFF.

This clone was observed once. The V and J genes are TRBV5-1 and TRBJ1-2; TRBD1 is a possible D gene (5 bases). The V and J ends lost 1 base and 2 bases respectively, with 9 bases between them. The CDR3 extends over 14 amino acids. Germline V gene lookup returns CDR1 SGHRS and CDR2 YFSETQ. CDR3 bases: TGCGCCAGCAGCTTGTGGGACTTGAACTATGGCTACACCTTC. It encodes CASSLWDLNYGYTF.

V gene TRBV30 combines with J gene TRBJ1-4, with 9 bases fitting TRBD1. Losses at the gene ends were 1 base for V and 8 bases for J; bases not matched to a gene: 8. Germline V gene data show CDR1 as GTSNPN and CDR2 as SVGIG (reference sequence). The CDR3 spans 15 residues. DNA for the CDR3: TGTGCCTGGAGTGAAGACAGGGGGGCGCGGGAAAAACTGTTTTTT. Translated, it gives CAWSEDRGAREKLFF.

The V gene is TRBV11-2, the J gene TRBJ2-3; 8 bases are shared with TRBD2. CDR1 and CDR2 from the germline V gene are SGHAT and FQNNGV. The CDR3 is 16 residues long. J gave up 3 bases and V 2 bases, and 7 bases lay outside the gene matches. CDR3 amino acids: CASSLSTGGPTDTQYF. CDR3 nucleotides: TGTGCCAGCAGCTTATCTACGGGAGGGCCAACAGATACGCAGTATTTT.

The CDR3 loop is CASSRPGTGHGYTF. CDR3 bases: TGTGCCAGCAGTCGCCCCGGGACAGGGCATGGCTACACCTTC. V usage is TRBV6-2 or TRBV6-3 and J usage is TRBJ1-2; 9 nucleotides match TRBD1. Germline loops: CDR1 MNHEY, CDR2 SVGEGT. The CDR3 totals 14 residues. V trimming: 5 bases; J trimming: 6 bases; junction bases outside the gene matches: 7.

The rearrangement joins TRBV27 to TRBJ1-1; 8 bases are a match to TRBD1. The CDR3 length is 14 residues. Per the germline V gene, CDR1 is MNHEY and CDR2 is SMNVEV (reference sequence). V lost 4 bases to trimming and J lost 5 bases; unmatched junction nucleotides: 6. CDR3 protein: CASSSLDRGTEAFF. The DNA of the CDR3 is TGTGCCAGCAGTTCCCTAGACAGGGGAACTGAAGCTTTCTTT.

This rearrangement joins TRBV27 to TRBJ2-1, with unresolved D. Trimming removed 0 bases from V and 5 bases from J, with 5 bases in between. The CDR3 runs 13 residues. CDR1 MNHEY and CDR2 SMNVEV come from the germline V gene (reference sequence). CDR3 amino acids: CASSLSLNNEQFF. Here the CDR3 DNA reads TGTGCCAGCAGTTTATCCCTAAACAATGAGCAGTTCTTC.